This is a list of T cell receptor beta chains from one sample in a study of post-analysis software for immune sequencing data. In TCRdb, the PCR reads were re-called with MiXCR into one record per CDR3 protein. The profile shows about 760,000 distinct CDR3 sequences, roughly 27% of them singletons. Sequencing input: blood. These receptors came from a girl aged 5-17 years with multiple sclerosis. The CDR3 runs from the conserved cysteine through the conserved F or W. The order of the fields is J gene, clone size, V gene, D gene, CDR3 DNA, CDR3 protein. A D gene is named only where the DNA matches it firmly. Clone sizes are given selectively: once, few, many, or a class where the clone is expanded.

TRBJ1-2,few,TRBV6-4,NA,TGTGCCAGCAGCGCTGGGCAGGGTCCTTCCTATGGCTACACCTTC,CASSAGQGPSYGYTF
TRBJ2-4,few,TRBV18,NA,TGTGCCAGCTCACCACCGAGGGAAACATGGGAGCAGTACTTC,CASSPPRETWEQYF
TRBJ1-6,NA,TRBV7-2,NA,TGTGCCAGCACCCCGAGAGGGGCAAGGGCTTCACCCCTCCACTTT,CASTPRGARASPLHF
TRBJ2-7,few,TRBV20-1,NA,TGCAGTGCTAGATTGGGTCTTTTCTACGAGCAGTACTTC,CSARLGLFYEQYF
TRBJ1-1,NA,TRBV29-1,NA,TGCAGCGTTGGCCAGATAGTTCCTGAAGCTTTCTTT,CSVGQIVPEAFF
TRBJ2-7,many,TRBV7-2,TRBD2,TGTGCCAGCAGCTTCGGCGAGACTAGCGGGATCGAGCAGTACTTC,CASSFGETSGIEQYF
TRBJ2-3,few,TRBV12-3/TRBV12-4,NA,TGTGCCAGCTGTGCGGGACCCACAGATACGCAGTATTTT,CASCAGPTDTQYF
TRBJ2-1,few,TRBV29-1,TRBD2,TGCAGCGTTGGTCGACTAGCGGGATCTGGCTACAATGGGCAGTTCTTC,CSVGRLAGSGYNGQFF
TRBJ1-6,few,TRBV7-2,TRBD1,TGTGCCAGCAGCTTTGACAGGGGGCATAATTCACCCCTCCACTTT,CASSFDRGHNSPLHF
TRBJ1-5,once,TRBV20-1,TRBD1,TGCAGTGCCCACGGGACAGATTATAGCAATCAGCCCCAGCATTTT,CSAHGTDYSNQPQHF
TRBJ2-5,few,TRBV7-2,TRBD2,TGTGCCAGCAGCTTAAACGCGGGGGGGGAGACCCAGTACTTC,CASSLNAGGETQYF
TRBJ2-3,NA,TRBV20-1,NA,TGCAGTGCTGACCAAGGGGCGGCTAGCGGCACAGATACGCAGTATTTT,CSADQGAASGTDTQYF
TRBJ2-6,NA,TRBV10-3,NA,TGTGCCATCAGTGAGTCGCCAGCCAGGATGCGGGGGCGCTCCTCTGGGGCCAACGTCCTGACTTTC,CAISESPARMRGRSSGANVLTF
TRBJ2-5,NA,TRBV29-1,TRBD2,TGCAGCGTTGGCCCCTCTAGCGGTCGGGAGACCCAGTACTTC,CSVGPSSGRETQYF
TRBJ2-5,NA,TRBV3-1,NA,TGTGCCAGCAGCGAAGGGACACTCCAAGAGACCCAGTACTTC,CASSEGTLQETQYF
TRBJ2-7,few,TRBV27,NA,TGTGCCAGCAGTCCCGGCGCTCTAGGCTCCTACGAGCAGTACTTC,CASSPGALGSYEQYF
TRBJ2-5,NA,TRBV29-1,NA,TGCAGCGTTGTCGCACAGGGATTTGGGACCCAGTACTTC,CSVVAQGFGTQYF
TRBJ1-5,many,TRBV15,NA,TGTGCCACCAGCAGAGGTGGTAGCAATCAGCCCCAGCATTTT,CATSRGGSNQPQHF
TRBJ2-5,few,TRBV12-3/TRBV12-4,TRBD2,TGTGCCAGCACCCTCATAGCGGGCCTAGAGACCCAGTACTTC,CASTLIAGLETQYF
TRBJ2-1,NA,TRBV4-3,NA,TGCGCCAGCAGCCAAGGGCTAGTGGGAACCAATGAGCAGTTCTTC,CASSQGLVGTNEQFF
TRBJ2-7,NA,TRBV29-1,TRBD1,TGCAGCGTTGTACTGCCAGGGGGAGAGCAGTACTTC,CSVVLPGGEQYF
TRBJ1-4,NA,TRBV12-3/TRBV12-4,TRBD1,TGTGCCAGCAGTCCAGGGGGCGGGACTAATGAAAAACTGTTTTTT,CASSPGGGTNEKLFF
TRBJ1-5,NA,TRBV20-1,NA,TGCAGTGCTAGTCGACAGAATCAGCCCCAGCATTTT,CSASRQNQPQHF
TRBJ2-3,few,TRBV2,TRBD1,TGTGCCAGCAGTGAAAGTCTCGGCCGACCGGGACAGTCCACAGATACGCAGTATTTT,CASSESLGRPGQSTDTQYF
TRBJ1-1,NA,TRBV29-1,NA,TGCAGCGCCGACAGGCAGAACACTGAAGCTTTCTTT,CSADRQNTEAFF
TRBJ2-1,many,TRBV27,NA,TGTGCCAGCAGCCCACCCCGAGGGACTCCGGGCTCCTACAATGAGCAGTTCTTC,CASSPPRGTPGSYNEQFF
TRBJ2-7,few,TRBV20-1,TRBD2,TGCAGTGCTCCCCTCGGGACTAGCGGGCCGTTCGAGCAGTACTTC,CSAPLGTSGPFEQYF
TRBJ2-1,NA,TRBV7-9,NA,TGTGCCAGCCGACGGGAGAGGGAGAATGAGCAGTTCTTC,CASRRERENEQFF
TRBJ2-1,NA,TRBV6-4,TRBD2,TGTGCCAGCAGTGGACTAGCGGGAGATATTGAGCAGTTCTTC,CASSGLAGDIEQFF
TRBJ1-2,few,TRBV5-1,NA,TGCGCCAGCAGCTCAGACGGAACTAACTATGGCTACACCTTC,CASSSDGTNYGYTF
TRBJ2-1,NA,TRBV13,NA,TGTGCCAGCAGCTCCATCGTCCGGAGCAGCGATGAGCAGTTCTTC,CASSSIVRSSDEQFF
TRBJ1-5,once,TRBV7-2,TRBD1,TGTGCCAGCAGCATTCGACAGGGGGCTAACAATCAGCCCCAGCATTTT,CASSIRQGANNQPQHF
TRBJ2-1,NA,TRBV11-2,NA,TGTGCCAGCAGTTCCAATGAGCAGTTCTTC,CASSSNEQFF
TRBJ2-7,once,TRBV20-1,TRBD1,TGCAGTGCTAGAGCCAGGGGGTACGAGCAGTACTTC,CSARARGYEQYF
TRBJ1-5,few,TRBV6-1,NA,TGTGCCAGCAGTACCCGGGACGTAGATCAGCCCCAGCATTTT,CASSTRDVDQPQHF
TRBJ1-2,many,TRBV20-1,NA,TGCAGTGCCAAAAGGGACACCAACTATGGCTACACCTTC,CSAKRDTNYGYTF
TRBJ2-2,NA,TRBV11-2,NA,TGTGCCAGCAGCTACGCCATGAACACCGGGGAGCTGTTTTTT,CASSYAMNTGELFF
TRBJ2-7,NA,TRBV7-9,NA,TGTGCCAGCAGCTTAGGGGGAGGCGCTACCTACGAGCAGTACTTC,CASSLGGGATYEQYF
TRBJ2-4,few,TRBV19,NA,TGTGCCAGTAGTATAGCAGAAGCCAAAAACATTCAGTACTTC,CASSIAEAKNIQYF
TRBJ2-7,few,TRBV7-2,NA,TGTGCCAGCAGCCTCCGAAGTCTAGTGGCCGCGTCCTACGAGCAGTACTTC,CASSLRSLVAASYEQYF
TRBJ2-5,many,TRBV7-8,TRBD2,TGTGCCAGCAGCTCGGGACTAACGTACCAAGAGACCCAGTACTTC,CASSSGLTYQETQYF
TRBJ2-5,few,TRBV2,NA,TGTGCCAGCAGTAAAGGGACGGCAGAGACCCAGTACTTC,CASSKGTAETQYF
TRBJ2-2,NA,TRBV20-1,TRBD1,TGCAGTGCTGAAGCCGGGACAGGGACCGGGGAGCTGTTTTTT,CSAEAGTGTGELFF
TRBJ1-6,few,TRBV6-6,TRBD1,TGTGCCAGCAGTCCGGGGACAGCGGACAATTCACCCCTCCACTTT,CASSPGTADNSPLHF
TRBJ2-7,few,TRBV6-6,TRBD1,TGTGCCAGCAGTTTACAGGGGATTCCCTACGAGCAGTACTTC,CASSLQGIPYEQYF
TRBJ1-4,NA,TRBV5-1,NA,TGTGCCAGCAGCTTACTTCAGGGCGGTGAAAAACTGTTTTTT,CASSLLQGGEKLFF
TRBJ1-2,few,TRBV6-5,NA,TGTGCCAGCAGAAACAGTGTCTATGGCTACACCTTC,CASRNSVYGYTF
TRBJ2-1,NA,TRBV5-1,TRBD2,TGCGCCAGCAGCTTGGGTAGGACTAGCGGGTTCTCCTACAATGAGCAGTTCTTC,CASSLGRTSGFSYNEQFF
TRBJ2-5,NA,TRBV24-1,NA,TGTGCCACCAGTGCCTTTACAGGGAGAGAGACCCGGTACTTC,CATSAFTGRETRYF
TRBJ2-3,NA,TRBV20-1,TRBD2,TGCAGTGCTAGAGATCGACTAGCGGGAGTGGGAGATACGCAGTATTTT,CSARDRLAGVGDTQYF